The clone carrying this T cell receptor (beta chain) was recorded many times. Antigen unknown. PBMCs were sourced from about 10 ml fresh peripheral blood. CDR1 is KGHSH, CDR2 LQKENI, per germline. The CDR3 is 13 amino acids. V shed 5 bases and J 3 bases; nucleotides not matched to a gene: 3. This record comes from a study of T cells in Graves' hyperthyroidism and ophthalmopathy. Study observations and caveats: For ophthalmopathy, model prediction preceded onset by a median approximately 6 months. Among clonotypes expanded in thyroid above 0.001, most were also found in blood.

The TCR beta CDR3 regions underwent amplification using RNA transcripts as the source. The study used the HTBI primer set for a first-round RT-PCR of the TCR CDR3. TCRdb processed the multiplex PCR reads anew with MiXCR; each CDR3 protein has one entry. The repertoire includes 450,000 to 550,000 distinct CDR3 sequences, roughly a quarter of them detected once, and 10% to 12% sits in the top ten. V is TRBV18 and J is TRBJ1-2; 7 bases map to TRBD1. This clonotype was obtained from a woman aged 30 to 39 with Graves' ophthalmopathy. Sequenced input: blood. The DNA of the CDR3 is TGTGCCAGCTCAACCGACAGGGACTATGGCTACACCTTC. Translated: CASSTDRDYGYTF.